This T cell receptor (beta chain) comes out of a study of blood T cell repertoires in COVID-19. Overall study context: Sample material is recorded as cDNA or gDNA derived from T cells, B-cell-depleted T cells, or PBMCs.

Enrolled through a virtual design, the participants were between roughly 18 and 90 years of age and came from 24 US areas. All exposed participants met a person with COVID-19 within 2 weeks before entering the study. Original analysis: For nucleated cells, counts were estimated from reference gene primer amplification. Libraries were prepared by immunoSEQ multiplex PCR; TCRdb keeps only in-frame clonotypes and omits some of them. V and J calls and clone size follow that table, whereas D and trimming were derived from the DNA. The sample has fewer than 250,000 clones, about four fifths seen once. Germline CDR1 and CDR2: GTSNPN and SVGIG (reference sequence). V was shortened by 5 bases and J by 6 bases, with 10 bases between the two germline ends. The CDR3 has 11 residues.

This TCR was sampled from a woman aged 25-40 years who had been exposed to COVID-19. J is TRBJ1-1 and V is TRBV30; D remains unclear. Sequenced: PBMCs or T cells enriched from blood (not recorded which). CDR3 nucleotides: TGTGCCTGGGAACGAGGATCTGAAGCTTTCTTT. This gives the protein CAWERGSEAFF.